The present entry profiles one T cell receptor (beta chain) with its context. Its antigen is not known. The data were obtained in a study of identical twins. Study-wide findings and caveats: For out-of-frame alpha sequences shared by twins, low generation probability was in excess. These conclusions were based on statistical analysis (cross-sectional, not following the same donors). With abundant cord blood beta clonotypes, insertions were fewer; memory repertoires showed no such pattern.

Template switching added a universal primer binding site, and final cDNA carried unique molecular identifiers. One entry per CDR3 protein, called by TCRdb with MiXCR from the 5' RACE reads. The sample has under 450,000 distinct CDR3 sequences, roughly 18% seen once. Germline loops: CDR1 SEHNR, CDR2 FQNEAQ (reference sequence). J was trimmed by 9 bases and V by 8 bases; bases with no gene match: 9. CDR3 length equals 15 residues. The rearrangement uses TRBV7-9 and TRBJ2-1; 14 nucleotides agree with TRBD2. The sample comprised naive T cells sorted from blood. This TCR derives from a man in his fifties in good health. CDR3 sequence (DNA): TGTGCCAGCTCCGAGACTAGCGGGAGGGAGGGTGAGCAGTTCTTC. Protein sequence: CASSETSGREGEQFF.